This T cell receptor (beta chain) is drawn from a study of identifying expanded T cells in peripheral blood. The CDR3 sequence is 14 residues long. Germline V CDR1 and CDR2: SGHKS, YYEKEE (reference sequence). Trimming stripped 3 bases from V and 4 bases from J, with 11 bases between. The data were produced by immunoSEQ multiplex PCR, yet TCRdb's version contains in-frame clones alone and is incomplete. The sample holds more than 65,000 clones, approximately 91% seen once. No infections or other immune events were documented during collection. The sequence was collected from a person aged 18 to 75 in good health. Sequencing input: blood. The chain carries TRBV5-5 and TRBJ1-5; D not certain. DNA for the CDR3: TGTGCCAGCAGCTCAGGCGGAAGAAATCAGCCCCAGCATTTT. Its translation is CASSSGGRNQPQHF.